The 22 T cell receptor beta chains below were found in one sample sequenced in a study of T cell changes during pregnancy in multiple sclerosis. Method: immunoSEQ multiplex PCR; TCRdb's copy keeps in-frame clones and lacks some. The sample consists of over 40,000 clones, approximately 91% of them appearing once. The sequencing used CD4+ T cells from peripheral blood mononuclear cells, collected in the second trimester of pregnancy. Receptor source: a female donor with multiple sclerosis, enrolled in a pregnancy study.

The chain uses TRBV6-5 and TRBJ2-1, with TRBD2 identical over 11 bases. Germline V gives CDR1 MNHEY, CDR2 SVGAGI. V lost 6 bases to trimming and J lost 5 bases; unmatched junction nucleotides: 6. The length of the CDR3 is 15 residues. The CDR3 sequence: CASRALTSGDNEQFF. In DNA, the CDR3 is TGTGCCAGCAGAGCGCTGACTAGCGGGGACAATGAGCAGTTCTTC.

The V and J genes are TRBV18 and TRBJ2-5; D is perhaps TRBD1 (5 bases). V lost 6 bases, J lost 1 base, and 15 bases lay in between. The CDR3 contains 15 residues. The germline V gene encodes CDR1 KGHSH and CDR2 LQKENI. The chain's CDR3 is CASSPSRQGQETQYF. The CDR3 bases are TGTGCCAGCTCGCCATCTCGCCAGGGCCAAGAGACCCAGTACTTC.

The chain uses TRBV10-3 and TRBJ2-7; 7 bases fit TRBD1. V was clipped by 10 bases and J by 4 bases; unmatched bases: 19. Germline CDR1 reads ENHRY; CDR2 reads SYGVKD. This CDR3 is built from 16 residues. The DNA for the CDR3 is TGTGCCACCTCCGGGACAGAAACATTCACGGAATACGAGCAGTACTTC. This gives the protein CATSGTETFTEYEQYF.

J is TRBJ2-7 and V is TRBV13; D is unresolved. The CDR3 runs to 11 residues. V gave up 2 bases and J gave up 7 bases, with 6 bases separating them. Germline V gene sequence: CDR1 PRHDT, CDR2 FYEKMQ (reference sequence). The CDR3 spells CASSLNKEQYF. The CDR3 DNA is TGTGCCAGCAGCTTAAACAAGGAGCAGTACTTC.

The chain recombines TRBV28 with TRBJ1-2; D is unclear. Per the germline V gene, CDR1 is MDHEN and CDR2 is SYDVKM. The V and J ends lost 2 bases and 3 bases respectively, with 13 bases between them. CDR3 length: 15 residues. This chain's CDR3 is CASSLSRGSYYGYTF. The CDR3 region has the DNA TGTGCCAGCAGTTTAAGCAGAGGGAGCTACTATGGCTACACCTTC.

The genes are TRBV5-6 and TRBJ2-6, with a possible D match to TRBD1 (6 bases). CDR3 length: 15 residues. V was shortened by 3 bases and J by 0 bases, with 7 bases between the two germline ends. Germline CDR1 reads SGHDT; CDR2 reads YYEEEE. The CDR3, as DNA: TGTGCCAGCAGCTCACAGGGCTCTGGGGCCAACGTCCTGACTTTC. Translating gives CASSSQGSGANVLTF.

The rearrangement uses TRBV5-4 and TRBJ2-7, with 8 nucleotides matching TRBD1. The V gene's germline CDR1 is SGHNT and CDR2 YYREEE (reference sequence). The CDR3 contains 16 residues. Germline trimming cut 4 bases from V and 7 bases from J; bases unmatched to any gene: 16. CDR3 sequence: CASSPGTGPAVREQYF. The CDR3 DNA reads as TGTGCCAGCAGCCCGGGGACAGGACCCGCCGTTCGGGAGCAGTACTTC.

The chain recombines TRBV6-9 with TRBJ2-1; D possibly corresponds to TRBD2 (5 bases). The CDR3 covers 15 residues. Trimming took off 6 bases at V and 10 bases at J, with 22 bases between the two ends. CDR1 and CDR2 (germline): MNHGY, SVAAGI. The CDR3 DNA reads TGTGCCAGCAGCTATAAGCTCGGGGTGTGGTTGGAGCAGTTCTTC. The encoded protein is CASSYKLGVWLEQFF.

This chain connects TRBV9 to TRBJ2-1; D uncertain. The ends were cut back, 0 bases at V and 0 bases at J, with 7 bases in the middle. Germline V gives CDR1 SGDLS, CDR2 YYNGEE. The CDR3 totals 15 residues. CDR3 nucleotide sequence: TGTGCCAGCAGCGTAGCGGGTTTCTCCTACAATGAGCAGTTCTTC. Amino acids: CASSVAGFSYNEQFF.

Here the CDR3 DNA reads TGTGCTAGTGGTTTGATCACCGGGGGCACCGGGGAGCTGTTTTTT. It codes for CASGLITGGTGELFF. This chain joins TRBV12-5 and TRBJ2-2; TRBD2 might be the D (6 bases). Germline V lookup: CDR1 LGHNT, CDR2 FRNRAP. V was shortened by 2 bases and J by 4 bases, with 11 bases between the two germline ends. The CDR3 sequence is 15 residues long. Drawing the rest from reference TRBV12-5 and TRBJ2-2, the complete variable domain is DARVTQTPRHKVTEMGQEVTMRCQPILGHNTVFWYRQTMMQGLELLAYFRNRAPLDDSGMPKDRFSAEMPDATLATLKIQPSEPRDSAVYFCASGLITGGTGELFFGEGSRLTVL.

The chain joins TRBV11-1 to TRBJ2-7, with D maybe TRBD1 (5 bases). Germline V lookup: CDR1 SGHAT, CDR2 FQDESV (reference sequence). This CDR3 comprises 14 residues. V was trimmed by 6 bases and J by 0 bases, leaving 12 bases between them. The CDR3 region has the DNA TGTGCCAGCAGTAGGAACAGGAACTCCTACGAGCAGTACTTC. Protein: CASSRNRNSYEQYF.

This sequence joins TRBV5-1 and TRBJ1-3; 8 positions agree with TRBD1. V gave up 4 bases and J gave up 4 bases; unmatched junction bases: 7. Germline V gives CDR1 SGHRS, CDR2 YFSETQ. The CDR3 loop spans 15 amino acids. The CDR3 is CASSEQGAIGNTIYF. In nucleotides, the CDR3 is TGCGCCAGCAGCGAGCAGGGGGCGATCGGAAACACCATATATTTT.

CDR3 sequence (DNA): TGTGCCAGCAACAGGTTGGGATACTACGAGCAGTACTTC. It codes for CASNRLGYYEQYF. This chain joins TRBV6-5 and TRBJ2-7; a weak D match, TRBD1 (5 bases). Deletions cut 7 bases from V and 3 bases from J, with 13 bases between. Germline loops: CDR1 MNHEY, CDR2 SVGAGI. The CDR3 runs 13 residues.

This rearrangement joins TRBV5-1 to TRBJ2-7; TRBD1 matches at 9 bases. The trim removed 3 bases at V and 2 bases at J, leaving 9 bases unmatched. From germline, CDR1 is SGHRS and CDR2 YFSETQ. The CDR3 covers 16 residues. The CDR3 nucleotides are TGCGCCAGCAGCTCCTCCTCCGGGACAGGGACCTACGAGCAGTACTTC. This encodes CASSSSSGTGTYEQYF. Full variable domain (outside the CDR3, taken from reference TRBV5-1 and TRBJ2-7): KAGVTQTPRYLIKTRGQQVTLSCSPISGHRSVSWYQQTPGQGLQFLFEYFSETQRNKGNFPGRFSGRQFSNSRSEMNVSTLELGDSALYLCASSSSSGTGTYEQYFGPGTRLTVT.

This chain connects TRBV6-1 to TRBJ1-2, with D unclear. Germline CDR1 reads MNHNS; CDR2 reads SASEGT. V dropped 1 base and J dropped 2 bases, with 11 bases sitting between them. CDR3 length: 15 residues. The CDR3 DNA sequence: TGTGCCAGCAGTGAAGATCGGGTTCCCAACTATGGCTACACCTTC. As protein: CASSEDRVPNYGYTF.

The gene calls are TRBV10-1 and TRBJ2-2, with 9 bases that match TRBD2. The germline CDR1 and CDR2 sequences are WNHNN and SYGVQD (reference sequence). The CDR3 has 18 amino acids. V gave up 4 bases and J gave up 0 bases; unmatched junction bases: 9. DNA for the CDR3: TGCGCCAGCAGTGTAGAGGTAGCGGGGGCTGCGAACACCGGGGAGCTGTTTTTT. Amino acid sequence: CASSVEVAGAANTGELFF.

V is TRBV9 and J is TRBJ2-3; D uncertain. CDR1 and CDR2 from the germline V gene are SGDLS and YYNGEE. V was cut by 7 bases and J by 0 bases, with 12 bases left in between. The CDR3 has 14 residues. CDR3 nucleotide sequence: TGTGCCAGCGCACAGACGACCAGCACAGATACGCAGTATTTT. It translates to CASAQTTSTDTQYF.

This clone was seen once. This chain links TRBV9 with TRBJ2-7, with a weak D call TRBD2 (7 bases). The V end lost 1 base, the J end lost 5 bases, and 16 bases lay between the germline ends. In germline, CDR1 is SGDLS, CDR2 YYNGEE. The CDR3 extends over 15 amino acids. Here the CDR3 DNA reads TGTGCCAGCAGCGTAAGGGGGGGGCTAAAGGACGAGCAGTACTTC. It translates to CASSVRGGLKDEQYF.

This rearrangement joins TRBV2 to TRBJ1-1; D is possibly TRBD1 (6 bases). The germline V gene has CDR1 SNHLY and CDR2 FYNNEI. The germline V and J ends were trimmed by 3 bases and 6 bases, with 14 bases remaining between them. The CDR3 is 14 residues long. The CDR3 DNA is TGTGCCAGCAGTGAGATGACAGGAGCTTCTGAAGCTTTCTTT. Its protein product is CASSEMTGASEAFF. Full variable domain (rest looked up from reference TRBV2 and TRBJ1-1): EPEVTQTPSHQVTQMGQEVILRCVPISNHLYFYWYRQILGQKVEFLVSFYNNEISEKSEIFDDQFSVERPDGSNFTLKIRSTKLEDSAMYFCASSEMTGASEAFFGQGTRLTVV.

This clone was seen a few times. The chain carries TRBV11-1 and TRBJ1-1; D may be TRBD1 (5 bases). Trimming stripped 4 bases from V and 11 bases from J, with 17 bases between. There are 13 residues in the CDR3. Germline CDR1 and CDR2: SGHAT and FQDESV (reference sequence). The CDR3 spells CASSSDGGTKAFF. As DNA, the CDR3 is TGTGCCAGCAGCTCGGATGGGGGGACTAAGGCTTTCTTT.

This clone appeared a single time. V gene TRBV5-1 combines with J gene TRBJ2-2; D is perhaps TRBD2 (6 bases). The CDR3 has 15 amino acids. The ends were cut back, 4 bases at V and 9 bases at J, with 19 bases in the middle. Germline V CDR1 and CDR2: SGHRS, YFSETQ. The CDR3 reads CASSLEGSGGRELFF. Written as DNA, the CDR3 is TGCGCCAGCAGCCTGGAGGGCAGCGGTGGTAGGGAGCTGTTTTTT.

The rearrangement joins TRBV7-8 to TRBJ2-3; D is perhaps TRBD1 (5 bases). Germline V gene sequence: CDR1 SGHVS, CDR2 FQNEAQ. The V and J ends lost 8 bases and 8 bases respectively, with 29 bases between them. The CDR3 loop spans 17 amino acids. The CDR3 DNA sequence: TGTGCCAGCGTTCAAAGAGTGGACATCAGCGCTGGTGGTACGCAGTATTTT. Protein product: CASVQRVDISAGGTQYF. The full variable domain, in which reference TRBV7-8 and TRBJ2-3 provide the parts outside the CDR3, is GAGVSQSPRYKVAKRGQDVALRCDPISGHVSLFWYQQALGQGPEFLTYFQNEAQLDKSGLPSDRFFAERPEGSVSTLKIQRTQQEDSAVYLCASVQRVDISAGGTQYFGPGTRLTVL.